The subject of this entry is one T cell receptor (beta chain). For the second PCR, which ran for 7 to 11 cycles, a sample-barcoded 5' primer and a J-beta primer mix were used. One entry per CDR3 protein results from TCRdb running MiXCR on the 5' RACE reads. In the table there are about 280,000 distinct CDR3 sequences, 27% of which are singletons. This sample was included in a study of blood T cells in healthy people across ages. The CDR3 has 18 residues. Germline V gene lookup returns CDR1 SQVTM and CDR2 ANQGSEA. V was trimmed by 6 bases and J by 2 bases, leaving 27 bases between them. The material sequenced was blood. The V gene is TRBV29-1, the J gene TRBJ2-3; TRBD2 might be the D (6 bases). The clonotype comes from a woman between 65 and 79 years old in good health. The CDR3: CSVPNPHSTSRLTDTQYF. The CDR3 DNA follows: TGCAGCGTCCCAAACCCACACTCGACTAGTCGTCTCACAGATACGCAGTATTTT.